These 10 T cell receptor beta chains originate from one sample sequenced in a study of identical twins. A single record per CDR3 protein comes from TCRdb applying MiXCR to the 5' RACE reads. The table includes roughly 700,000 distinct CDR3 sequences, around 8.3% detected once. These data were also filed under a second study, of yellow fever vaccine responses in identical twins.

Sequencing was carried out using PBMCs. All receptors come from a woman between 18 and 30 years old in good health.

The V gene is TRBV6-2 or TRBV6-3, the J gene TRBJ2-5; possibly TRBD2 for D (7 bases). V was cut by 2 bases and J by 5 bases, with 12 bases left in between. CDR1 and CDR2 from the germline V gene are MNHEY and SVGEGT. CDR3 length equals 14 residues. The CDR3 DNA sequence: TGTGCCAGCAGTTACGGGGGGGCTCGCGAGACCCAGTACTTC. Residues: CASSYGGARETQYF.

This chain joins TRBV29-1 and TRBJ2-5; D may be TRBD1 (7 bases). The V and J ends lost 3 bases and 4 bases respectively, with 15 bases between them. The CDR3 spans 14 residues. Per the germline V gene, CDR1 is SQVTM and CDR2 is ANQGSEA. The CDR3 coding sequence is TGCAGCGTTGATGTCCAGGGGGGTTTAGAGACCCAGTACTTC. Protein: CSVDVQGGLETQYF.

This clonotype was counted ten times or more. V gene TRBV18 combines with J gene TRBJ2-7; tentatively, D is TRBD1 or TRBD2 (6 bases each). CDR1 KGHSH and CDR2 LQKENI come from the germline V gene. V lost 8 bases, J lost 3 bases, and 20 bases lay in between. This CDR3 contains 15 residues. CDR3 region: CASTLYREAGYEQYF. The CDR3 nucleotides are TGTGCCAGCACCTTATACAGGGAAGCGGGCTACGAGCAGTACTTC.

This chain links TRBV7-8 with TRBJ2-1; the D gene is possibly TRBD2 (7 bases). The germline CDR1 and CDR2 sequences are SGHVS and FQNEAQ. The CDR3 spans 16 residues. Trimming shortened V by 7 bases and J by 8 bases, and 24 bases separated the two germline ends. CDR3 in DNA: TGTGCCAGCACCGCGCCGCCGGGGGGCGCAGTCGATGAGCAGTTCTTC. It translates to CASTAPPGGAVDEQFF.

This clonotype came up many times. The chain is built from TRBV29-1 and TRBJ2-5; tentatively, D is TRBD2 (6 bases). Germline assignment: CDR1 SQVTM and CDR2 ANQGSEA. The CDR3 totals 13 residues. Deletions cut 3 bases from V and 1 base from J, with 9 bases between. The CDR3 region has the DNA TGCAGCGTTGATCGGGGGATCCAAGAGACCCAGTACTTC. Its translation: CSVDRGIQETQYF.

This clonotype came up many times. For the CDR3, the DNA is TGTGCCAGCAGTTCGACTAGCGGCTACAACCCCCCGGGGCTGTTTTTT. Its translation: CASSSTSGYNPPGLFF. The rearrangement uses TRBV28 and TRBJ2-2; 9 bases fit TRBD2. The germline V gene encodes CDR1 MDHEN and CDR2 SYDVKM. The CDR3 length is 16 residues. V lost 4 bases to trimming and J lost 13 bases; unmatched junction nucleotides: 16.

This clonotype was detected a few times. The CDR3 DNA reads TGCAGTGCTAACTCTAGGCGGGAGTTAACGCACGAGCAGTTCTTC. This gives the protein CSANSRRELTHEQFF. This chain uses TRBV20-1 with TRBJ2-1; 7 bases map to TRBD2. Trimming took 4 bases from V and 10 from J; bases not matched to a gene: 16. Germline CDR1 reads DFQATT; CDR2 reads SNEGSKA (reference sequence). The CDR3 contains 15 residues.

This chain connects TRBV3-1 to TRBJ2-4; D is unresolved. V was cut by 0 bases and J by 7 bases, with 22 bases left in between. The CDR3 length is 18 residues. Germline V gene sequence: CDR1 LGHDT, CDR2 YNNKEL (reference sequence). The CDR3 loop is CASSQEKWAPLLTNIQYF. The CDR3 bases are TGTGCCAGCAGCCAAGAGAAATGGGCCCCCCTCCTGACCAACATTCAGTACTTC.

A few counts support this clonotype. The chain links TRBV28 to TRBJ1-2; tentatively, D is TRBD1 (5 bases). The CDR3 contains 14 residues. V dropped 6 bases and J dropped 3 bases, with 14 bases sitting between them. CDR1 is MDHEN, CDR2 SYDVKM, per germline. The CDR3 here is CASRAGFVDYGYTF. CDR3 in DNA: TGTGCCAGCAGGGCAGGGTTCGTGGACTATGGCTACACCTTC.

The chain employs TRBV20-1 and TRBJ2-2; 9 bases line up with TRBD2. Trimming took 6 bases from V and 7 from J; bases not matched to a gene: 18. This CDR3 is 17 amino acids long. Germline V gene lookup returns CDR1 DFQATT and CDR2 SNEGSKA (reference sequence). CDR3 DNA sequence: TGCAGTGCCCCGGGGCTAGCGGGGAGCCAGACCTTCGGGGAGCTGTTTTTT. It specifies CSAPGLAGSQTFGELFF.